What follows describes a single T cell receptor beta chain. V was shortened by 3 bases and J by 3 bases, with 11 bases between the two germline ends. CDR1 is SEHNR, CDR2 FQNEAQ, per germline (reference sequence). The CDR3 contains 14 residues. As processed by the authors: How many nucleated cells were present was estimated from reference gene primer amplification. Clones were read by immunoSEQ multiplex PCR, and TCRdb kept only the in-frame ones, dropping some. V and J calls and clone size are those listed in that table; D and trimming were worked out from the DNA. The table shows about 150,000 clones, with roughly 83% occurring only once. The data were taken from a study of blood T cell repertoires in COVID-19. Study in general: Samples representing acute and convalescent COVID-19 were sourced from the United States, Italy and Spain.

The chain is built from TRBV7-9 and TRBJ1-1, with D unclear. The sequenced material came from peripheral blood. The sequence was obtained from a woman of 80 years or more with acute or convalescent COVID-19. The CDR3 DNA is TGTGCCAGCAGCTTGACTCGGGAGGACACTGAAGCTTTCTTT. It yields the protein CASSLTREDTEAFF.